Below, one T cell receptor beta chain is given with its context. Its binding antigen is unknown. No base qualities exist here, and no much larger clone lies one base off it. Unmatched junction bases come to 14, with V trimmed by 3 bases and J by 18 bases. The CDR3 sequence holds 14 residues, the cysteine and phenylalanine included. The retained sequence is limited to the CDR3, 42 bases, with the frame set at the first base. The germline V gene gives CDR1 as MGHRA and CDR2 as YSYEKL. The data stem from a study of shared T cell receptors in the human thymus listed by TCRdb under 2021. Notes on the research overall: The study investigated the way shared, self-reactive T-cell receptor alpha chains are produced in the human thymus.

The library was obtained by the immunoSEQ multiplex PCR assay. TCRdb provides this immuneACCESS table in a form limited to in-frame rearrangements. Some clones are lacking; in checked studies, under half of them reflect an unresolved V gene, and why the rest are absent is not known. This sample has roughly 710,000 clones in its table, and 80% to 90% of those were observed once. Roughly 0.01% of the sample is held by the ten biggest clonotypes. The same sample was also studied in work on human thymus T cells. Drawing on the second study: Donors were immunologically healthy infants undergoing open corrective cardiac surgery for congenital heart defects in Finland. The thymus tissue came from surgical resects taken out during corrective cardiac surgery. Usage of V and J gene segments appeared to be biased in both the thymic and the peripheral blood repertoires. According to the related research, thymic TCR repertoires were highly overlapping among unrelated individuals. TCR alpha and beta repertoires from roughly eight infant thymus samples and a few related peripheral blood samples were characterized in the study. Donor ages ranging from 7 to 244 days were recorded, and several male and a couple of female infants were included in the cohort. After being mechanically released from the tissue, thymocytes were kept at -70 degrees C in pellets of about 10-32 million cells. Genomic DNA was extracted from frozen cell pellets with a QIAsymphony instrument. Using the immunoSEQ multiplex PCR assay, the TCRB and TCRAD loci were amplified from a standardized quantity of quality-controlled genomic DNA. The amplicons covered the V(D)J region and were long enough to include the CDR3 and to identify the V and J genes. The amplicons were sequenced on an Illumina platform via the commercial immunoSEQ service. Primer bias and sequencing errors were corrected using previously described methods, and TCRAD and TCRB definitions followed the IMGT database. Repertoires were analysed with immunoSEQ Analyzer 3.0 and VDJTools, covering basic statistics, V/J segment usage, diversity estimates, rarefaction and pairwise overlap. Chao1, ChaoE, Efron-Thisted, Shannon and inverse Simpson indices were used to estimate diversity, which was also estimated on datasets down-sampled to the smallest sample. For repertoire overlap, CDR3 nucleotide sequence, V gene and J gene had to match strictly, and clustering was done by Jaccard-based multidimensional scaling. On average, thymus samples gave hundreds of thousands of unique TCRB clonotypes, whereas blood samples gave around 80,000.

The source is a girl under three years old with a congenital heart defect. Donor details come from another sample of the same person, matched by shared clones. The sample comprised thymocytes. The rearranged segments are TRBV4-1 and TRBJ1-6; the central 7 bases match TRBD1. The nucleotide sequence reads TGCGCCAGCAGCCACACCGGGACAGTTCCTACAACCCACTTT. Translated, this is CASSHTGTVPTTHF.